The rows below give T cell receptor beta chains drawn from one sample of a study of blood T cells in healthy people across ages. TCRdb recomputed calls from the 5' RACE reads with MiXCR, one row per CDR3 protein. The sample lists 650,000 to 900,000 distinct CDR3 sequences, around 68% occurring once. Sequenced input: blood. The receptors stem from a man aged 25 to 40 in good health. CDR3s include the opening cysteine and the closing phenylalanine or tryptophan. Each record gives: J gene, D gene, clone size, V gene, CDR3 protein, CDR3 DNA. D genes are given only for firm matches. The listing skips clone size in some rows; elsewhere it reads once, few, many or a size class.

>TRBJ2-5|.|.|TRBV7-9
CASSLAGRGKETQYF
TGTGCCAGCAGCTTAGCGGGACGGGGTAAAGAGACCCAGTACTTC
>TRBJ2-1|.|.|TRBV20-1
CSVGGASYNEQFF
TGCAGTGTCGGGGGTGCCTCCTACAATGAGCAGTTCTTC
>TRBJ2-3|.|.|TRBV21-1
CASSKGGGAGQRADTQYF
TGTGCCAGCAGCAAAGGGGGAGGGGCGGGACAAAGGGCAGATACGCAGTATTTT
>TRBJ1-5|.|.|TRBV6-1
CASSEGSDQPQHF
TGTGCCAGCAGTGAAGGGTCCGATCAGCCCCAGCATTTT
>TRBJ2-4|.|few|TRBV28
CASIGGRPANIQYF
TGTGCCAGCATCGGGGGACGACCAGCAAACATTCAGTACTTC
>TRBJ1-5|.|.|TRBV20-1
CSARAGDSNQPQHF
TGCAGTGCTAGGGCAGGGGATAGCAATCAGCCCCAGCATTTT
>TRBJ1-2|.|.|TRBV12-3/TRBV12-4
CASSLGRRALNYGYTF
TGTGCCAGCAGTTTAGGAAGGAGGGCCCTTAACTATGGCTACACCTTC
>TRBJ1-1|TRBD1|.|TRBV6-5
CASIGTVNTEAFF
TGTGCCAGCATTGGGACAGTGAACACTGAAGCTTTCTTT
>TRBJ2-7|.|once|TRBV20-1
CSASRQDSYEQYF
TGCAGTGCTAGCAGACAGGACTCCTACGAGCAGTACTTC
>TRBJ2-1|.|.|TRBV28
CASSFVGDSWEQFF
TGTGCCAGCAGTTTCGTCGGGGACTCTTGGGAGCAGTTCTTC
>TRBJ2-5|TRBD1|.|TRBV6-2/TRBV6-3
CASSYLRGPETQYF
TGTGCCAGCAGTTACCTTAGGGGGCCAGAGACCCAGTACTTC
>TRBJ2-1|.|.|TRBV29-1
CSVDATVSYNEQFF
TGCAGCGTTGACGCGACAGTCTCCTACAATGAGCAGTTCTTC
>TRBJ2-7|.|.|TRBV6-1
CASSGRDPSYEQYF
TGTGCCAGCAGTGGACGGGATCCATCCTACGAGCAGTACTTC
>TRBJ2-5|.|.|TRBV7-2
CASRDTTAGRETQYF
TGTGCCAGCAGAGACACGACGGCAGGGAGAGAGACCCAGTACTTC
>TRBJ2-7|TRBD1|few|TRBV20-1
CSPTTSTGGFYEQYF
TGCAGCCCAACCACATCGACAGGGGGCTTCTACGAGCAGTACTTC
>TRBJ2-5|TRBD2|.|TRBV6-5
CASSYQRLAGDIQETQYF
TGTGCCAGCAGTTACCAACGACTAGCGGGGGACATCCAAGAGACCCAGTACTTC
>TRBJ2-3|.|.|TRBV11-2
CASSFLLRAASTDTQYF
TGTGCCAGCAGCTTCCTTCTCAGGGCAGCTAGCACAGATACGCAGTATTTT
>TRBJ2-1|TRBD1|.|TRBV5-1
CASSTGTGVNNEQFF
TGCGCCAGCAGCACCGGGACAGGGGTAAACAACGAGCAGTTCTTC
>TRBJ2-1|.|.|TRBV6-2/TRBV6-3
CASRPIGGRGGNEQFF
TGTGCCAGCAGACCGATAGGTGGTCGAGGGGGAAATGAGCAGTTCTTC
>TRBJ2-3|.|once|TRBV29-1
CSVSWSSSTDTQYF
TGCAGCGTTTCTTGGAGTTCTAGCACAGATACGCAGTATTTT
>TRBJ2-7|.|few|TRBV29-1
CSVGWDASYEQYF
TGCAGCGTTGGATGGGACGCCTCCTACGAGCAGTACTTC
>TRBJ1-2|.|once|TRBV20-1
CSAVGKQRANYGYTF
TGCAGTGCCGTGGGGAAGCAAAGGGCTAACTATGGCTACACCTTC
>TRBJ2-1|.|.|TRBV20-1
CSAAGRRPYNEQFF
TGCAGTGCTGCCGGCCGCCGCCCATACAATGAGCAGTTCTTC
>TRBJ1-1|.|.|TRBV25-1
CASGAQSNTEAFF
TGTGCCAGCGGGGCTCAATCGAACACTGAAGCTTTCTTT
>TRBJ2-1|TRBD2|.|TRBV4-2
CASSQGGGVFYNEQFF
TGTGCCAGCAGCCAAGGCGGGGGGGTCTTCTACAATGAGCAGTTCTTC
>TRBJ2-7|.|.|TRBV20-1
CSAPDLGVYEQYF
TGCAGTGCACCGGACCTCGGCGTCTACGAGCAGTACTTC
>TRBJ2-4|TRBD1|.|TRBV4-1
CASSQETGGINIQYF
TGCGCCAGCAGCCAAGAAACAGGGGGCATAAACATTCAGTACTTC
>TRBJ1-1|TRBD1|few|TRBV12-3/TRBV12-4
CASRGTGGTEAFF
TGTGCCAGCAGGGGGACAGGGGGCACTGAAGCTTTCTTT
>TRBJ1-2|.|.|TRBV5-1
CASSSSPEYGYTF
TGCGCCAGCAGCTCCTCTCCAGAGTATGGCTACACCTTC
>TRBJ1-1|.|once|TRBV27
CASRQYADTEVFF
TGTGCCAGCAGACAATACGCAGACACTGAAGTTTTCTTT
>TRBJ1-2|.|.|TRBV28
CASSVNRGYGYTF
TGTGCCAGCAGTGTAAACCGGGGCTATGGCTACACCTTC
>TRBJ2-5|.|.|TRBV27
CASSFSLLETQYF
TGTGCCAGCAGTTTTAGTCTTCTAGAGACCCAGTACTTC
>TRBJ2-7|.|few|TRBV13
CASSPRGGATHEQYF
TGTGCCAGCAGCCCGCGCGGAGGGGCAACACACGAGCAGTACTTC
>TRBJ1-2|.|.|TRBV20-1
CSARDRGGINYGYTF
TGCAGTGCTAGAGATCGCGGCGGGATTAACTATGGCTACACCTTC
>TRBJ1-1|.|.|TRBV6-6
CASSYDVMNTEAFF
TGTGCCAGCAGTTACGACGTAATGAACACTGAAGCTTTCTTT
>TRBJ2-1|.|.|TRBV6-5
CASSDGTENNEQFF
TGTGCCAGCAGTGACGGGACCGAGAACAATGAGCAGTTCTTC
>TRBJ2-4|.|few|TRBV6-6
CASSPGEYF
TGTGCCAGCAGCCCCGGGGAGTACTTC
>TRBJ2-7|.|.|TRBV5-1
CASSLTRGVRDEQYF
TGCGCCAGCAGCTTGACGCGGGGAGTAAGGGACGAGCAGTACTTC
>TRBJ2-7|.|.|TRBV27
CATPRYEQYF
TGTGCCACCCCGCGCTACGAGCAGTACTTC
>TRBJ2-1|.|.|TRBV5-1
CASSLSQGPYNEQFF
TGCGCCAGCAGCTTGTCTCAGGGACCTTACAATGAGCAGTTCTTC
>TRBJ2-6|.|.|TRBV7-8
CASSPIGGRSGANVLTF
TGTGCCAGCAGCCCGATAGGAGGGAGGTCTGGGGCCAACGTCCTGACTTTC
>TRBJ2-5|TRBD1|.|TRBV29-1
CSVPEGAGEQYF
TGCAGCGTCCCCGAGGGGGCTGGTGAGCAGTACTTC
>TRBJ2-5|TRBD1|.|TRBV5-1
CASSKDRGRETQYF
TGCGCCAGCAGCAAGGACAGGGGACGAGAGACCCAGTACTTC
>TRBJ2-7|TRBD2|.|TRBV20-1
CSARLGGRLYEQYF
TGCAGTGCTAGACTAGGCGGGAGGCTGTACGAGCAGTACTTC
>TRBJ2-1|.|.|TRBV28
CASSSRPAEQFF
TGTGCCAGCAGTTCCCGACCAGCAGAGCAGTTCTTC
>TRBJ1-2|TRBD1|.|TRBV18
CASSLQGAEDGYTF
TGTGCCAGCTCGCTACAGGGGGCTGAAGATGGCTACACCTTC
>TRBJ1-2|.|.|TRBV7-9
CASSGRTDTNYGYTF
TGTGCCAGCAGCGGAAGAACGGATACTAACTATGGCTACACCTTC
>TRBJ2-1|TRBD1|few|TRBV7-2
CASSPRTGVGNEQFF
TGTGCCAGCAGCCCCCGGACAGGGGTGGGGAATGAGCAGTTCTTC
>TRBJ2-3|.|.|TRBV5-1
CASTDGTLRTDTQYF
TGCGCCAGCACGGACGGGACACTTCGCACAGATACGCAGTATTTT
>TRBJ2-7|.|once|TRBV9
CASSVGTFSYEQYF
TGTGCCAGCAGCGTTGGGACATTCTCCTACGAGCAGTACTTC
>TRBJ2-3|TRBD2|.|TRBV20-1
CSAYQTSGGSTDTQYF
TGCAGTGCTTATCAGACTAGCGGGGGTTCCACAGATACGCAGTATTTT
>TRBJ2-5|.|.|TRBV24-1
CATSDLGTTEETQYF
TGTGCCACCAGTGATTTGGGAACGACAGAAGAGACCCAGTACTTC
>TRBJ2-1|.|few|TRBV12-3/TRBV12-4
CASSLGQIGNEQFF
TGTGCCAGCAGTCTGGGACAAATCGGAAATGAGCAGTTCTTC
>TRBJ2-7|TRBD1|few|TRBV5-1
CASSLGDRSSYEQYF
TGCGCCAGCAGCTTGGGGGACAGGTCTTCCTACGAGCAGTACTTC
>TRBJ2-7|TRBD1|.|TRBV29-1
CSVDEGRGRIEQYF
TGCAGCGTTGATGAAGGCAGGGGGCGAATCGAGCAGTACTTC
>TRBJ2-1|.|.|TRBV6-2/TRBV6-3
CASSFAVDSLNEQFF
TGTGCCAGCAGTTTTGCCGTGGACTCCTTAAATGAGCAGTTCTTC
>TRBJ1-1|.|.|TRBV7-9
CASSLGQSMNTEAFF
TGTGCCAGCAGCCTTGGACAGTCCATGAACACTGAAGCTTTCTTT
>TRBJ2-1|TRBD2|.|TRBV5-6
CASSLERLNGRGYKRFF
TGTGCCAGCAGCTTGGAGCGGCTGAATGGGAGGGGATACAAAAGGTTCTTC
>TRBJ2-7|.|.|TRBV7-2
CASTDKSYEQYF
TGTGCCAGCACCGATAAATCCTACGAGCAGTACTTC